These 26 T cell receptor beta chains share one sample of origin, sequenced in a study of cytomegalovirus exposure and HLA in healthy donors (TCRdb year 2017). Library method: the immunoSEQ multiplex PCR assay. For the multiplex PCR, a mixture combining 60 forward primers for TCR Vbeta segments and 13 reverse primers for TCR Jbeta segments was used. TCRdb carries this immuneACCESS record with in-frame sequences only. Its versions omit some clonotypes, under half of them owing to an unresolved V gene in the studies checked, with the rest unexplained. For this sample there are about 110,000 clones; about 80% appear just once. The top ten hold about 7.7% of the sample. Sequenced: PBMCs. These receptors were collected from a woman aged 45-65 years in good health and CMV-seropositive.

V gene TRBV19 combines with J gene TRBJ2-5; a weak D match, TRBD1 (5 bases). This CDR3 has 14 residues. The germline gives CDR1 LNHDA, CDR2 SQIVND (reference sequence). Trimming took off 3 bases at V and 1 base at J, with 9 bases between the two ends. The CDR3, as DNA: TGTGCCAGTAGTATGGCGACAGCCCAAGAGACCCAGTACTTC. Translating gives CASSMATAQETQYF. Full variable domain (outside the CDR3, taken from reference TRBV19 and TRBJ2-5): DGGITQSPKYLFRKEGQNVTLSCEQNLNHDAMYWYRQDPGQGLRLIYYSQIVNDFQKGDIAEGYSVSREKKESFPLTVTSAQKNPTAFYLCASSMATAQETQYFGPGTRLLVL.

The V gene is TRBV29-1, the J gene TRBJ2-7; 7 positions match TRBD2. V gave up 6 bases and J gave up 5 bases; unmatched junction bases: 10. Germline V gives CDR1 SQVTM, CDR2 ANQGSEA. There are 13 residues in the CDR3. The CDR3 spells CSVAPGGGHEQYF. The CDR3 DNA sequence: TGCAGCGTGGCCCCGGGGGGAGGACACGAGCAGTACTTC.

This chain uses TRBV10-3 with TRBJ2-3; 8 bases align to TRBD2. The ends lost 6 bases at V and 0 bases at J; junction bases unmatched: 5. CDR1 is ENHRY and CDR2 is SYGVKD in the germline V gene. CDR3 length: 15 residues. Here the CDR3 reads CAISGGGTSTDTQYF. The CDR3 DNA follows: TGTGCCATCAGCGGGGGGGGGACTAGCACAGATACGCAGTATTTT.

The rearrangement links TRBV5-1 to TRBJ1-1; 8 positions agree with TRBD1. This CDR3 comprises 13 residues. J was trimmed by 3 bases and V by 5 bases; bases with no gene match: 3. Per the germline V gene, CDR1 is SGHRS and CDR2 is YFSETQ. The CDR3 spells CASSSGGYTEAFF. CDR3 sequence (DNA): TGCGCCAGCAGTTCAGGGGGCTACACTGAAGCTTTCTTT.

V is TRBV25-1 and J is TRBJ2-1; possible D gene TRBD2, 5 bases. Germline assignment: CDR1 MGHDK and CDR2 SYGVNS. The CDR3 is 14 residues long. V was shortened by 3 bases and J by 6 bases, with 12 bases between the two germline ends. The CDR3 sequence is CASSDPGLPNEQFF. The CDR3 DNA reads as TGTGCCAGCAGTGACCCCGGACTTCCCAATGAGCAGTTCTTC.

The rearrangement joins TRBV7-2 to TRBJ2-7, with D perhaps matching TRBD2 (7 bases). In germline, CDR1 is SGHTA, CDR2 FQGNSA. This CDR3 contains 14 residues. Trimming removed 5 bases at V and 3 bases at J, with 14 bases between. CDR3 in DNA: TGTGCCAGCAGCGTTAGGGGGGGCTTCTACGAGCAGTACTTC. Residues: CASSVRGGFYEQYF.

The J gene is TRBJ2-3, the V gene TRBV7-2; TRBD2 matches 9 bases. The CDR3 contains 16 residues. The V segment lost 5 bases and the J segment 2 bases; nucleotides outside the gene matches: 8. Germline loops: CDR1 SGHTA, CDR2 FQGNSA. The CDR3 DNA sequence: TGTGCCAGCAGCCTTCGGCTAGCGGGGTTCACAGATACGCAGTATTTT. Translation: CASSLRLAGFTDTQYF.

The chain uses TRBV19 and TRBJ1-6; D not resolved. The V gene lost 6 bases and the J gene lost 7 bases, with 13 bases spanning the gap. CDR1 is LNHDA and CDR2 is SQIVND in the germline V gene (reference sequence). This CDR3 is 14 amino acids long. The CDR3 sequence is CASRGGSGNSPLHF. The CDR3 DNA follows: TGTGCCAGTAGGGGCGGTTCGGGGAATTCACCCCTCCACTTT.

The chain employs TRBV19 and TRBJ2-7; D is perhaps TRBD1 (6 bases). Trimming left V 6 bases short and J 2 bases short, with 11 bases between. The germline gives CDR1 LNHDA, CDR2 SQIVND (reference sequence). The length of the CDR3 is 13 residues. The CDR3 loop reads CASSSTGPYEQYF. CDR3 sequence (DNA): TGTGCCAGTAGCTCGACAGGCCCCTACGAGCAGTACTTC. Together with reference TRBV19 and TRBJ2-7, the CDR3 gives the full variable domain: DGGITQSPKYLFRKEGQNVTLSCEQNLNHDAMYWYRQDPGQGLRLIYYSQIVNDFQKGDIAEGYSVSREKKESFPLTVTSAQKNPTAFYLCASSSTGPYEQYFGPGTRLTVT.

The gene calls are TRBV25-1 and TRBJ1-1; 7 bases fit TRBD1. This CDR3 has 15 amino acids. Germline lookup yields CDR1 MGHDK and CDR2 SYGVNS. The junction had 9 bases not matched to a gene; V was cut back by 4 bases and J by 4 bases. DNA for the CDR3: TGTGCCAGCAGTGGCTCTAGGGGGCTGGGCACTGAAGCTTTCTTT. Its protein product is CASSGSRGLGTEAFF. The variable domain in full, completed from reference TRBV25-1 and TRBJ1-1, reads EADIYQTPRYLVIGTGKKITLECSQTMGHDKMYWYQQDPGMELHLIHYSYGVNSTEKGDLSSESTVSRIRTEHFPLTLESARPSHTSQYLCASSGSRGLGTEAFFGQGTRLTVV.

The genes are TRBV11-3 and TRBJ2-1, with D maybe TRBD2 (5 bases). The CDR3 covers 15 residues. Germline V lookup: CDR1 SGHNT, CDR2 YENEEA. V was cut by 5 bases and J by 2 bases, with 13 bases left in between. CDR3 sequence (DNA): TGTGCCAGCAGCCCTCTCGGACTCCCCTACAATGAGCAGTTCTTC. Translated: CASSPLGLPYNEQFF.

V usage is TRBV2 and J usage is TRBJ2-5, with 7 bases identical to TRBD2. With V trimmed by 6 bases and J by 2 bases, 3 bases remained unmatched. CDR1 is SNHLY and CDR2 is FYNNEI in the germline V gene. This CDR3 comprises 13 residues. The DNA for the CDR3 is TGTGCCAGCAGGAAGGGACTACAAGAGACCCAGTACTTC. It encodes CASRKGLQETQYF.

The J gene is TRBJ2-7, the V gene TRBV7-8; weak D call: TRBD2 (6 bases). The CDR3 runs to 16 residues. Germline assignment: CDR1 SGHVS and CDR2 FQNEAQ. V was cut by 2 bases and J by 0 bases, with 14 bases left in between. This chain's CDR3 is CASSLLGGRVSYEQYF. CDR3 in DNA: TGTGCCAGCAGCTTACTTGGAGGGAGAGTCTCCTACGAGCAGTACTTC.

This CDR3 reads CASGLAGWYEQYF. DNA for the CDR3: TGTGCCAGCGGGCTAGCGGGGTGGTACGAGCAGTACTTC. The chain employs TRBV2 and TRBJ2-7, with 9 nucleotides matching TRBD2. In germline, CDR1 is SNHLY, CDR2 FYNNEI. The CDR3 runs 13 residues. The J segment lost 4 bases and the V segment lost 8 bases, leaving 6 bases of the junction unmatched. The full variable domain, its missing parts supplied by reference TRBV2 and TRBJ2-7, is EPEVTQTPSHQVTQMGQEVILRCVPISNHLYFYWYRQILGQKVEFLVSFYNNEISEKSEIFDDQFSVERPDGSNFTLKIRSTKLEDSAMYFCASGLAGWYEQYFGPGTRLTVT.

The rearrangement uses TRBV9 and TRBJ2-2, with a weak D call TRBD2 (6 bases). Trimming stripped 0 bases from V and 3 bases from J, with 12 bases between. This CDR3 has 16 residues. Germline V CDR1 and CDR2: SGDLS, YYNGEE. CDR3 sequence: CASSVGASEHTGELFF. CDR3 sequence (DNA): TGTGCCAGCAGCGTAGGAGCTAGCGAGCACACCGGGGAGCTGTTTTTT.

This rearrangement joins TRBV4-1 to TRBJ2-5; TRBD2 might be the D (5 bases). Germline assignment: CDR1 MGHRA and CDR2 YSYEKL. Trimming cost V 3 bases and J 2 bases, with 13 bases left between them. There are 15 residues in the CDR3. CDR3: CASSQEITRQETQYF. The CDR3 region has the DNA TGCGCCAGCAGCCAGGAAATAACTAGACAAGAGACCCAGTACTTC.

In regard to this clone: One end of the junction varies from germline; a read error may be responsible. The rearrangement joins TRBV6-5 to TRBJ2-4; 8 bases align to TRBD2. CDR3 size: 14 residues. The germline CDR1 and CDR2 sequences are MNHEY and SVGAGI. The CDR3 DNA sequence: TGTGCCAGCAGTTACGACGCGGGAGGAAACAGTCAGTACTTC. Its translation: CASSYDAGGNSQYF.

V gene TRBV27 combines with J gene TRBJ2-7; TRBD2 might be the D (6 bases). The CDR3 spans 15 residues. V lost 0 bases and J 3 bases, leaving 12 bases between the germline ends. Germline assignment: CDR1 MNHEY and CDR2 SMNVEV (reference sequence). CDR3 bases: TGTGCCAGCAGTTTATCCGGGACTGGACTCTACGAGCAGTACTTC. Protein: CASSLSGTGLYEQYF.

V usage is TRBV29-1 and J usage is TRBJ1-1, with D perhaps TRBD1 (5 bases). Looked up from germline, CDR1 is SQVTM and CDR2 is ANQGSEA. The V gene lost 3 bases and the J gene lost 0 bases, with 11 bases spanning the gap. CDR3 length: 14 amino acids. The CDR3 reads CSVEGDSLNTEAFF. The CDR3 nucleotides read TGCAGCGTTGAGGGCGACAGTCTGAACACTGAAGCTTTCTTT.

This clone was picked up a small number of times. V usage is TRBV7-9 and J usage is TRBJ2-7; TRBD1 might be the D (6 bases). CDR1 SEHNR and CDR2 FQNEAQ come from the germline V gene (reference sequence). This CDR3 spans 12 amino acids. Trimming left V 0 bases short and J 8 bases short, with 8 bases between. This CDR3 reads CASSLADRKQYF. The CDR3 DNA reads TGTGCCAGCAGCTTAGCGGACAGAAAGCAGTACTTC. The complete variable domain, with remaining parts taken from reference TRBV7-9 and TRBJ2-7, reads DTGVSQNPRHKITKRGQNVTFRCDPISEHNRLYWYRQTLGQGPEFLTYFQNEAQLEKSRLLSDRFSAERPKGSFSTLEIQRTEQGDSAMYLCASSLADRKQYFGPGTRLTVT.

The chain joins TRBV5-4 to TRBJ2-5; the match to TRBD2 covers 8 bases. Germline V gives CDR1 SGHNT, CDR2 YYREEE (reference sequence). V gave up 1 base and J gave up 3 bases; unmatched junction bases: 8. The CDR3 is made up of 16 amino acids. CDR3: CASSLHLPAGEETQYF. The CDR3 region has the DNA TGTGCCAGCAGCTTGCACCTGCCAGCGGGGGAAGAGACCCAGTACTTC.

The chain links TRBV5-4 to TRBJ2-5; weak D call: TRBD2 (6 bases). V was clipped by 2 bases and J by 4 bases, with 9 bases between them. The CDR3 is made up of 13 amino acids. CDR1 is SGHNT and CDR2 is YYREEE in the germline V gene (reference sequence). CDR3 sequence reads: CASSFRRGETQYF. CDR3 nucleotides: TGTGCCAGCAGCTTTCGGCGGGGAGAGACCCAGTACTTC.

The chain recombines TRBV10-3 with TRBJ1-1; TRBD1 is a possible D gene (5 bases). This CDR3 comprises 13 residues. The germline V and J ends were trimmed by 5 bases and 1 base, with 8 bases remaining between them. Germline-derived CDR1 and CDR2 are ENHRY and SYGVKD. The CDR3 sequence is CAISTQGNTEAFF. The DNA of the CDR3 is TGTGCCATCAGTACCCAGGGGAACACTGAAGCTTTCTTT.

The chain joins TRBV5-3 to TRBJ2-3; D remains unclear. TRBV5-3 is classed as an ORF, of uncertain function. This CDR3 comprises 15 residues. Trimming shortened V by 0 bases and J by 2 bases, and 10 bases separated the two germline ends. For the CDR3, the DNA is TGTGCCAGAAGCTTGGTTAGAATACCCACAGATACGCAGTATTTT. Its protein product is CARSLVRIPTDTQYF.

This clone appeared a single time. V gene TRBV19 combines with J gene TRBJ2-5, with 7 bases matching TRBD1. The germline gives CDR1 LNHDA, CDR2 SQIVND (reference sequence). The ends lost 1 base at V and 4 bases at J; junction bases unmatched: 3. The CDR3 loop spans 14 amino acids. CDR3 bases: TGTGCCAGTAGTATAGTGGACAGGAGAGAGACCCAGTACTTC. It translates to CASSIVDRRETQYF.

The chain joins TRBV19 to TRBJ2-7; 8 bases fit TRBD2. Germline trimming cut 2 bases from V and 0 bases from J; bases unmatched to any gene: 6. Germline assignment: CDR1 LNHDA and CDR2 SQIVND (reference sequence). The CDR3 loop spans 16 amino acids. The CDR3 nucleotides are TGTGCCAGTAGTATAAGCCCAGCGGGGGTCTCCTACGAGCAGTACTTC. It encodes CASSISPAGVSYEQYF.